This T cell receptor (beta chain) was sequenced in a study of vaccination effects on CD4 cells after COVID-19. Germline V gene data show CDR1 as SEHNR and CDR2 as FQNEAQ (reference sequence). The V gene lost 2 bases and the J gene lost 5 bases, with 12 bases spanning the gap. The CDR3 covers 14 residues. Cells that had been cultured for 10 days were the source of isolated CD4+ T cells. TCRdb's copy holds only in-frame clones and misses some; the assay was immunoSEQ multiplex PCR. The sample contains roughly 56,000 clones, over 65% of which appear only once. In the case of this clone: Its antigen is undetermined.

The receptor was derived from a human donor who received a COVID-19 vaccine. The V and J genes are TRBV7-9 and TRBJ2-5, with D possibly TRBD2 on 5 matching bases. This specimen was CD4+ T cells from PBMCs cultured without peptide, taken before COVID-19 vaccination. The DNA for the CDR3 is TGTGCCAGCAGCTTAAGTGCGGGTCGGGAGACCCAGTACTTC. Its translation is CASSLSAGRETQYF.